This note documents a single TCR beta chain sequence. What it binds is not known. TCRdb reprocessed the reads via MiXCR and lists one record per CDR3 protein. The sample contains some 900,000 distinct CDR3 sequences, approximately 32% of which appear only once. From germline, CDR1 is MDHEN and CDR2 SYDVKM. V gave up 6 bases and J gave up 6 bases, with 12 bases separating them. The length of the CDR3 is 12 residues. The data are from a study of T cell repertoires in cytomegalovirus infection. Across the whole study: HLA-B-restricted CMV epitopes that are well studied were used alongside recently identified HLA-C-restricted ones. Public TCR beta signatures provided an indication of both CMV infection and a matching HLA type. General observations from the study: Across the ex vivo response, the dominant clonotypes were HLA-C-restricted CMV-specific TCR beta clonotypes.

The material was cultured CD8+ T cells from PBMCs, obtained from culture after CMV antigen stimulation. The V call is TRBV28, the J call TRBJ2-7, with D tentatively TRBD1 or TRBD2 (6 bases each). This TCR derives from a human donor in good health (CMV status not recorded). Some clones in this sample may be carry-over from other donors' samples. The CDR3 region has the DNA TGTGCCAGCAGCGAGGGGGGTGGCGAGCAGTACGTC. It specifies CASSEGGGEQYV.